This T cell receptor (beta chain) was observed in a study of shared clonotypes between healthy human individuals. The donors, healthy adults who were HIV-negative, had experienced no recent acute infections or vaccinations. Every donor, a Caucasian adult, lived in Nashville, Tennessee. TCRdb's table, derived via immunoSEQ multiplex PCR, lists solely in-frame clones and lacks some. This repertoire shows under 1,100,000 clones, 75% to 85% found once; its top ten account for roughly 0.62%. The CDR3 sequence is 15 residues long. Germline V lookup: CDR1 KGHSY, CDR2 FQNENV. V lost 0 bases to trimming and J lost 0 bases, with 6 bases between them.

The sequence was obtained from a man between 18 and 35 years old in good health. Some clones in this sample may be carry-over from other donors' samples. V is TRBV16 and J is TRBJ1-3, with D uncertain. The sample comprised memory CD4+ T cells from PBMCs. Stated subset: CD45RA-negative fraction. In nucleotides, the CDR3 is TGTGCCAGCAGCCAATCGGCAGGCTCTGGAAACACCATATATTTT. This encodes CASSQSAGSGNTIYF.